The clone carrying this T cell receptor (beta chain) was detected a few times. These data come from a study of blood T cell repertoires in COVID-19. Participants reported their clinical history, and cohort assignment relied on those reports. The CDR3 consists of 15 residues. Germline trimming cut 1 base from V and 6 bases from J; bases unmatched to any gene: 5. The germline CDR1 and CDR2 sequences are MGHDK and SYGVNS. Profiling relied on immunoSEQ multiplex PCR, and the TCRdb table lists in-frame clones only, not all of them. The table includes 500,000 or so clones, 87% detected once. The chain carries TRBV25-1 and TRBJ1-2; 10 bases are shared with TRBD1. The clonotype originates from a woman between 18 and 29 years old who had recovered from COVID-19. The specimen was PBMCs or T cells enriched from blood (not recorded which). CDR3 coding DNA: TGTGCCAGCAGTGAATGGGGGACAGGGGTAAATGGCTACACCTTC. As protein: CASSEWGTGVNGYTF.